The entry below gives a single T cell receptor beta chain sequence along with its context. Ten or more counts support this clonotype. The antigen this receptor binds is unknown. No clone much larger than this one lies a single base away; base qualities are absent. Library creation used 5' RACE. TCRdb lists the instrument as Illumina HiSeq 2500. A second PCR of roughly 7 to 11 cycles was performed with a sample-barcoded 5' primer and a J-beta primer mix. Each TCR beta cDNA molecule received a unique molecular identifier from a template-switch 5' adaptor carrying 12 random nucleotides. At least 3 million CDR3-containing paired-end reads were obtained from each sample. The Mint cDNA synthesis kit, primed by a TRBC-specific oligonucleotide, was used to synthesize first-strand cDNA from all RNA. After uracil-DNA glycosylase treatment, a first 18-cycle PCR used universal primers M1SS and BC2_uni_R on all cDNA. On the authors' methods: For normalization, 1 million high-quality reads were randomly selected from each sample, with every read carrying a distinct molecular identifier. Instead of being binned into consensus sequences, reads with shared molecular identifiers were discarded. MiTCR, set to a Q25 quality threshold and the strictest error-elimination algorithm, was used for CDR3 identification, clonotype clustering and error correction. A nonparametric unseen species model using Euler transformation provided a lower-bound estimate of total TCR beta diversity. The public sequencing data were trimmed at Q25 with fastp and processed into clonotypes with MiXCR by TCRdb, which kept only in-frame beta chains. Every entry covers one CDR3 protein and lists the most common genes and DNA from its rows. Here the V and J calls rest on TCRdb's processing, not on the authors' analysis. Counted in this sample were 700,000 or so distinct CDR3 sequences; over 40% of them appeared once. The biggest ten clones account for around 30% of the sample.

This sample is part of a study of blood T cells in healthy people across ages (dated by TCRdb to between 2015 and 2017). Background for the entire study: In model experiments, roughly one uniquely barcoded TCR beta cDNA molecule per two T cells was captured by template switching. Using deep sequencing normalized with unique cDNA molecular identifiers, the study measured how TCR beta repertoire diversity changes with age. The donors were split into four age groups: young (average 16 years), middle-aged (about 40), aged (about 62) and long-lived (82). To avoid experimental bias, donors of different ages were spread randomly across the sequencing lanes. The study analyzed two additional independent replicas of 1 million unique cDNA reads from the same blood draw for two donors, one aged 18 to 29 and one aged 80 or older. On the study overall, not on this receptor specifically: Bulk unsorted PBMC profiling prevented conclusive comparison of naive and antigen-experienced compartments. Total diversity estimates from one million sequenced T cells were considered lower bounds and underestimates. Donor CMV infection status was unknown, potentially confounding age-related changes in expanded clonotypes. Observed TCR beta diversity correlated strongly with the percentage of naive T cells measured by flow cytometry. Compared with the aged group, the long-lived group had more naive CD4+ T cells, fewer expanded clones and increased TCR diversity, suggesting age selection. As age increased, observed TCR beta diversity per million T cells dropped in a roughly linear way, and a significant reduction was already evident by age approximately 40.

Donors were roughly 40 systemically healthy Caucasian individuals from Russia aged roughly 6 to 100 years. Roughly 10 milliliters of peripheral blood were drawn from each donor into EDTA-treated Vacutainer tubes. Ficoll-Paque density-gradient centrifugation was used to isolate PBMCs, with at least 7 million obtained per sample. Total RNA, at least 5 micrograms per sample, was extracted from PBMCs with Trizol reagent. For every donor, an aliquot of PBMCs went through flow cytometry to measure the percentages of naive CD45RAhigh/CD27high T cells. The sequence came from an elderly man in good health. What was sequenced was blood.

Read as DNA, the sequence is TGTGCCAGCAGCCAAGGACAGGGGGCAGCTGGCTACACCTTC. It translates to CASSQGQGAAGYTF. The sequence links TRBV4-2 to TRBJ1-2, with 10 middle bases fitting TRBD1. From the cysteine through the phenylalanine, the CDR3 covers 14 amino acids. The entry retains the CDR3 DNA only, 42 bases that are in frame from base 1. Reading the germline V gene gives CDR1 LGHNA and CDR2 YNFKEQ. The V end gives up 1 base and the J end 7 bases, leaving 3 bases in the junction not matched to a gene.